The entry below describes one T cell receptor (beta chain). Trimming left V 6 bases short and J 4 bases short, with 15 bases between. The CDR3 is made up of 15 amino acids. Germline V CDR1 and CDR2: MNHEY, SMNVEV (reference sequence). Which cohort a participant joined came from the clinical history participants gave. These data originate in a study of blood T cell repertoires in COVID-19. TCRdb's table, derived via immunoSEQ multiplex PCR, lists solely in-frame clones and lacks some. This table holds under 300,000 clones, 87% found once. Sample: PBMCs or T cells enriched from blood (not recorded which). The chain couples TRBV27 to TRBJ1-4; D not certain. This TCR derives from a woman aged 25 to 39 with acute COVID-19. The DNA of the CDR3 is TGTGCCAGCAGGGCAGACCGACGGGGTAATGAAAAACTGTTTTTT. Translation: CASRADRRGNEKLFF.